This T cell receptor beta chain appears in the sequencing data of a study of memory CD4+ T cells and cytomegalovirus serostatus. Single viable CD3+CD4+CD8-CD45RO+ cells were sorted as the memory CD4+ T cells. Sequencing used immunoSEQ multiplex PCR; TCRdb keeps in-frame clones, though not all of them. Among about 47,000 clones listed, approximately 81% were seen once. Sequenced: memory CD4+ T cells from blood. The origin of this receptor is an adult in good health and CMV-seropositive.

CDR3: CASSVEEGNEQFF. As DNA, the CDR3 is TGTGCCAGCAGTGTGGAGGAGGGCAATGAGCAGTTCTTC. The chain uses TRBV6-4 and TRBJ2-1; D perhaps matches TRBD2 (6 bases). The V end was cut by 4 bases, the J end by 6 bases, with 10 bases between. Per the germline V gene, CDR1 is MRHNA and CDR2 is SNTAGT. The CDR3 covers 13 residues.